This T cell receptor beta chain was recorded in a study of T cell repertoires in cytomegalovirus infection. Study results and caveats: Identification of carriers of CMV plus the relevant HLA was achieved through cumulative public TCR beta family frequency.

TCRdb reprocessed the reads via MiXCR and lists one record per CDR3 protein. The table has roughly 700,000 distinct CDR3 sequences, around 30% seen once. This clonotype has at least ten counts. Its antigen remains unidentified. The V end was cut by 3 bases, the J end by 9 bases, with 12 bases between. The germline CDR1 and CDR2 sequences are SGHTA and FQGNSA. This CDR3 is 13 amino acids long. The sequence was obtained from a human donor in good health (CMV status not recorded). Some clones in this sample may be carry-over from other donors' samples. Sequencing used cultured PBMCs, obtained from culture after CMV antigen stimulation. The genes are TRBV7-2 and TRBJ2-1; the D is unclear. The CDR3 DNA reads TGTGCCAGCAGCTTCGCCCTCAATAGTGAGCAGTTCTTC. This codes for CASSFALNSEQFF.